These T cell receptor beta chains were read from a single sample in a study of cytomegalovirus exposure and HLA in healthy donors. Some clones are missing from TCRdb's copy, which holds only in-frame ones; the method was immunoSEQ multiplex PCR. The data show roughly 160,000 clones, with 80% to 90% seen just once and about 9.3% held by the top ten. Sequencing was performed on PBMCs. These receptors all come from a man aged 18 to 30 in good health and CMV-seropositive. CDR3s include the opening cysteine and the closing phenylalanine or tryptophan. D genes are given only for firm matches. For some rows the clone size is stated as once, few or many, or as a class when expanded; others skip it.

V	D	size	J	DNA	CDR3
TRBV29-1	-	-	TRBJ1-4	TGCAGCGTTGCCAGGGGAACTAATGAAAAACTGTTTTTT	CSVARGTNEKLFF
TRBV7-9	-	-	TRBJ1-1	TGTTCCAGCAGCTCAGGAGGCGTATTCATGAACACTGAAGCTTTCTTT	CSSSSGGVFMNTEAFF
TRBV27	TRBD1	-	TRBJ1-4	TGTGCCAGCAGGCGACACAGGGGAACTAATGAAAAACTGTTTTTT	CASRRHRGTNEKLFF
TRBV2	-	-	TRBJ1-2	TGTGCCAGCAGGAGTGCACAGTCCTATGGCTACACCTTC	CASRSAQSYGYTF
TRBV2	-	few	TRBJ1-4	TGTGCCAGCGGACGGGGGGATGAAAAACTGTTTTTT	CASGRGDEKLFF
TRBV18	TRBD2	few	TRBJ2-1	TGTGCCAGCTCACCAGGACTAGCGAGACTATACAATGAGCAGTTCTTC	CASSPGLARLYNEQFF
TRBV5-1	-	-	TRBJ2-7	TGCGCCAGCAGTTCCGGGATACGACCCTACGAGCAGTACTTC	CASSSGIRPYEQYF
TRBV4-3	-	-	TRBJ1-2	TGCGCCAGCAGCCAAGCCACAGGGTGGGACTATGGCTACACCTTC	CASSQATGWDYGYTF
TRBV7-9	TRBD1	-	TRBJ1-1	TGTGCCAGCAGCGAAGTTACAGGGGCGGACACTGAAGCTTTCTTT	CASSEVTGADTEAFF
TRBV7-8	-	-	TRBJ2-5	TGTGCCAGCAGCTTAATTAGGGGTGGCGGGGGCACCCAAGAGACCCAGTACTTC	CASSLIRGGGGTQETQYF
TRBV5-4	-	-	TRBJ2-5	TGTGCCAGCAGTACGGTCCCACTCCAAGAGACCCAGTACTTC	CASSTVPLQETQYF
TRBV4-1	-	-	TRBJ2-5	TGCGCCAGCAGCCTCGGAACCGGGGGGCCAGAGACCCAGTACTTC	CASSLGTGGPETQYF
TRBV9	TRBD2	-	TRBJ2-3	TGTGCCAGCAGCGTGGGGACTAGCGGGGGTTCAGATACGCAGTATTTT	CASSVGTSGGSDTQYF
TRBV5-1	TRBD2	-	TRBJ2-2	TGCGCCAGCAGCTTGTTGACGGGGGGAGTCACCGGGGAGCTGTTTTTT	CASSLLTGGVTGELFF
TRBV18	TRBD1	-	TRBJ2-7	TGTGCCAGCTCACCGCGCCGGGACAGGGGACTCGAGCAGTACTTC	CASSPRRDRGLEQYF
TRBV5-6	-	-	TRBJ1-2	TGTGCCAGCAGCTTGGCTCCTCCATTGGCTGGCTACACCTTC	CASSLAPPLAGYTF
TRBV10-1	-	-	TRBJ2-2	TGCGCCAGCAGTGCGGCCGGGGAGCTGTTTTTT	CASSAAGELFF